The 15 T cell receptor beta chains reported below all come from one sample, sequenced in a study of T cell repertoires in cytomegalovirus infection (dated by TCRdb to the late 2010s). Sequenced using an Illumina HiSeq 1500. Starting from the raw public reads, TCRdb applied fastp trimming at Q25, assembled clones with MiXCR and retained in-frame beta chains. Identical CDR3 protein sequences are pooled into one entry, listed with their most common genes and DNA. In all, the sample holds approximately 500,000 distinct CDR3 sequences, and about 25% of those were seen once. The top ten constitute less than 15% of the sample. Sequencing was performed on PBMCs. The receptor source for this set is a human donor in good health (CMV status not recorded). Some clones in this sample may be carry-over from other donors' samples.

The chain couples TRBV4-3 to TRBJ2-7; 8 bases fit TRBD2. The CDR3 runs 15 residues. With V trimmed by 4 bases and J by 6 bases, 11 bases remained unmatched. In germline, CDR1 is LGHNA, CDR2 YSLEER. CDR3 in DNA: TGCGCCAGCAGCCCCCGGGGGGGGCCGGTACGCGAGCAGTACTTC. This gives the protein CASSPRGGPVREQYF.

The CDR3 bases are TGTGCCAGCAGCTGGGAGACTAGAGGCATTCAGTACTTC. This gives the protein CASSWETRGIQYF. This chain uses TRBV11-2 with TRBJ2-4, with D possibly TRBD2 on 6 matching bases. Trimming shortened V by 4 bases and J by 9 bases, and 13 bases separated the two germline ends. This CDR3 comprises 13 residues. Germline V gene data show CDR1 as SGHAT and CDR2 as FQNNGV.

This clonotype was detected only a few times. This chain links TRBV7-9 with TRBJ2-1, with D possibly TRBD1 on 7 matching bases. V was cut by 1 base and J by 3 bases, with 19 bases left in between. Germline CDR1 reads SEHNR; CDR2 reads FQNEAQ (reference sequence). The length of the CDR3 is 18 residues. CDR3 sequence reads: CASSLGGWRDSSYNEQFF. The CDR3 DNA follows: TGTGCCAGCAGCTTAGGAGGTTGGCGGGACAGTAGCTACAATGAGCAGTTCTTC.

CDR3 bases: TGTGCCAGCAGCCAGACTAGCGGAGGTGCCGGGGAGCTGTTTTTT. Translation gives CASSQTSGGAGELFF. This sequence joins TRBV5-5 and TRBJ2-2, with 9 bases lining up with TRBD2. The CDR3 is 15 residues long. J was trimmed by 6 bases and V by 4 bases; bases with no gene match: 7. Germline loops: CDR1 SGHKS, CDR2 YYEKEE (reference sequence).

V is TRBV24-1 and J is TRBJ1-5, with D possibly matching TRBD1 (6 bases). The CDR3 runs 13 residues. The germline V and J ends were trimmed by 6 bases and 6 bases, with 11 bases remaining between them. In germline, CDR1 is KGHDR, CDR2 SFDVKD. Written as DNA, the CDR3 is TGTGCCACCAGTTATACAGGGTTTCAGCCCCAGCATTTT. Encoded protein: CATSYTGFQPQHF.

The genes are TRBV7-9 and TRBJ1-5; D remains ambiguous. V was clipped by 1 base and J by 3 bases, with 10 bases between them. The CDR3 runs 15 residues. Germline CDR1 reads SEHNR; CDR2 reads FQNEAQ (reference sequence). CDR3 sequence (DNA): TGTGCCAGCAGCTTAGATGGCAGCAACAATCAGCCCCAGCATTTT. It yields the protein CASSLDGSNNQPQHF.

This clonotype came up a few times. The rearrangement joins TRBV7-9 to TRBJ2-2; D might be TRBD1 or TRBD2, each matching 5 bases. Germline-derived CDR1 and CDR2 are SEHNR and FQNEAQ (reference sequence). The CDR3 is 15 residues long. V shed 6 bases and J shed 0 bases, with 11 bases lying between them. The CDR3 coding sequence is TGTGCCAGCAGACCCCGGGACCCGAACACCGGGGAGCTGTTTTTT. Residues: CASRPRDPNTGELFF.

J is TRBJ2-5 and V is TRBV28; 7 bases line up with TRBD1. This CDR3 region has 16 residues. Germline CDR1 and CDR2: MDHEN and SYDVKM. The junction had 10 bases not matched to a gene; V was cut back by 6 bases and J by 0 bases. CDR3 DNA: TGTGCCAGCAGACGAACCCCGACAGGGTACCAAGAGACCCAGTACTTC. Its translation is CASRRTPTGYQETQYF.

The chain recombines TRBV25-1 with TRBJ2-1; 7 bases fit TRBD2. V was pared by 6 bases and J by 10 bases, with 15 bases of the junction left unmatched. Germline-derived CDR1 and CDR2 are MGHDK and SYGVNS. The CDR3 contains 15 residues. CDR3 bases: TGTGCCAGCAGAACTCCGGGACTAAGGCTCATGGAGCAGTTCTTC. It is translated as CASRTPGLRLMEQFF.

This clonotype was recorded many times. The CDR3 DNA follows: TGTGCCAGCAGCCGCGACGGCAACTATGGCTACACCTTC. Its translation is CASSRDGNYGYTF. This sequence joins TRBV5-4 and TRBJ1-2, with no clear D. Germline V gene data show CDR1 as SGHNT and CDR2 as YYREEE (reference sequence). Trimming shortened V by 4 bases and J by 2 bases, and 9 bases separated the two germline ends. The CDR3 spans 13 residues.

This rearrangement joins TRBV7-9 to TRBJ2-1, with 9 bases lining up with TRBD2. The CDR3 sequence is 14 residues long. The germline CDR1 and CDR2 sequences are SEHNR and FQNEAQ (reference sequence). V gave up 4 bases and J gave up 8 bases; unmatched junction bases: 6. CDR3 loop: CASSSGLAFHEQFF. The CDR3 coding sequence is TGTGCCAGCAGCTCGGGACTAGCTTTTCATGAGCAGTTCTTC.

In this sample, this clonotype turned up a few times. The rearrangement joins TRBV29-1 to TRBJ2-2, with 11 bases fitting TRBD1. The CDR3 runs 15 residues. Germline-derived CDR1 and CDR2 are SQVTM and ANQGSEA. The V segment lost 5 bases and the J segment 3 bases; nucleotides outside the gene matches: 5. This chain's CDR3 is CSVKGQGGDTGELFF. CDR3 bases: TGCAGCGTTAAGGGACAGGGGGGTGACACCGGGGAGCTGTTTTTT.

The CDR3 here is CASSTGGQETQYF. As DNA, the CDR3 is TGTGCCAGCTCTACAGGGGGTCAAGAGACCCAGTACTTC. The genes are TRBV18 and TRBJ2-5, with 8 bases aligning to TRBD1. Germline V lookup: CDR1 KGHSH, CDR2 LQKENI. V trimming: 6 bases; J trimming: 2 bases; junction bases outside the gene matches: 2. The CDR3 totals 13 residues.

The rearrangement uses TRBV10-3 and TRBJ2-7, with a possible D match to TRBD2 (6 bases). The CDR3 has 13 amino acids. Germline V gene sequence: CDR1 ENHRY, CDR2 SYGVKD. V was shortened by 10 bases and J by 4 bases, with 17 bases between the two germline ends. CDR3 protein: CATSATSQYEQYF. The CDR3 region has the DNA TGTGCCACGTCGGCGACTAGTCAATACGAGCAGTACTTC.

The J gene is TRBJ2-1, the V gene TRBV6-2 or TRBV6-3, with D possibly matching TRBD2 (5 bases). CDR1 and CDR2 (germline): MNHEY, SVGEGT. The CDR3 is made up of 19 amino acids. The germline V and J ends were trimmed by 0 bases and 0 bases, with 18 bases remaining between them. Here the CDR3 DNA reads TGTGCCAGCAGTTACTCGAGAGGTGGCGGGCAAGGCTCCTACAATGAGCAGTTCTTC. Protein: CASSYSRGGGQGSYNEQFF.